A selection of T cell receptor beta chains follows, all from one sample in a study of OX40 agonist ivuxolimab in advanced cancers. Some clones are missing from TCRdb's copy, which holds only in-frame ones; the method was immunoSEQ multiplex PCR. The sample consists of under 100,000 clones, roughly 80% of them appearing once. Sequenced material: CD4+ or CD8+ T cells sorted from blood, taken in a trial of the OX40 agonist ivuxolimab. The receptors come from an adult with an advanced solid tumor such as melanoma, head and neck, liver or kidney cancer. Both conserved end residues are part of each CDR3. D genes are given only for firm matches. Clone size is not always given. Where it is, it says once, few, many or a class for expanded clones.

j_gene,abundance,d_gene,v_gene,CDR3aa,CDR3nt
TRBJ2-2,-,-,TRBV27,CASSFEGRDTGELFF,TGTGCCAGCAGTTTTGAAGGGCGTGACACCGGGGAGCTGTTTTTT
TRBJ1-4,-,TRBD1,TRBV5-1,CASSLERQGEKLFF,TGCGCCAGCAGCTTGGAGAGACAGGGTGAAAAACTGTTTTTT
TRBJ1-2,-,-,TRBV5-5,CASSLLGQPYGYTF,TGTGCCAGCAGCTTGCTGGGTCAGCCCTATGGCTACACCTTC
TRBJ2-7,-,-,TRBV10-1,CASSEFGASRHEQYF,TGCGCCAGCAGTGAATTTGGGGCTAGTCGCCACGAGCAGTACTTC
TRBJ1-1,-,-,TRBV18,CASSPPRAGTIEAFF,TGTGCCAGCTCACCACCCCGGGCAGGGACCATTGAAGCTTTCTTT
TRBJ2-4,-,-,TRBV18,CASSPGGQREIRAKNIQYF,TGTGCCAGCTCACCCGGGGGACAGCGGGAAATTAGGGCCAAAAACATTCAGTACTTC
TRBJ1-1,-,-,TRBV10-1,CASSVTRNTEAFF,TGCGCCAGCAGTGTTACACGGAACACTGAAGCTTTCTTT
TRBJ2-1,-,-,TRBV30,CAWSDYGTEQFF,TGTGCCTGGAGTGATTATGGGACTGAGCAGTTCTTC
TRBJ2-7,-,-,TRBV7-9,CASSPRDGSYEQYF,TGTGCCAGCAGCCCCCGGGACGGTTCCTACGAGCAGTACTTC
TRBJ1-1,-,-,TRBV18,CASSITENTEAFF,TGTGCCAGCTCAATAACAGAGAACACTGAAGCTTTCTTT
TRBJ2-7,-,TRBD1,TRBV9,CASSAWGDREYF,TGTGCCAGCAGCGCTTGGGGGGACAGGGAGTACTTC
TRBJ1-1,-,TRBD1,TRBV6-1,CASRGTVNTEAFF,TGTGCCAGCAGAGGGACAGTGAACACTGAAGCTTTCTTT
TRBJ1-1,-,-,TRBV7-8,CASSLSPAAQNTEAFF,TGTGCCAGCAGCTTATCCCCGGCCGCACAGAACACTGAAGCTTTCTTT
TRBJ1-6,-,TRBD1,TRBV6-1,CASNPGQVTSPLHF,TGTGCCAGCAATCCGGGACAGGTGACTTCACCCCTCCACTTT
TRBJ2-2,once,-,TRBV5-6,CASSQGTGELFF,TGTGCCAGCAGCCAGGGGACCGGGGAGCTGTTTTTT